Here is one T cell receptor beta chain with its context. The method was immunoSEQ multiplex PCR; TCRdb's version includes in-frame clones alone and lacks a portion of them. The sample lists around 100,000 clones, roughly 95% occurring once. The data were taken from a study of technical replicates of blood from a handful of donors. The CDR3 length is 12 residues. Germline V gene sequence: CDR1 MNHEY, CDR2 SMNVEV (reference sequence). The V and J ends lost 8 bases and 6 bases respectively, with 13 bases between them. The TCR originated in a human donor in good health. Sample: T cells isolated from PBMCs. V usage is TRBV27 and J usage is TRBJ1-2, with D possibly TRBD1 on 6 matching bases. The CDR3: CASARGGNGYTF. CDR3 DNA: TGTGCCAGCGCCCGCGGGGGCAATGGCTACACCTTC.